The clone carrying this TCR beta chain counts as medium-sized. Its antigen is not identified. The record originates from a study of vaccination and CD4 T cells after COVID-19. Study details: Convalescent patients gave post-COVID blood a median about 95 days post-diagnosis, range 35 to 161. Control cultures, each given a CEFX pool, an HIV-1 Nef pool, or no peptide, were included.

The Oncomine TCR Beta short-read assay generated sequence data from the DNA of cultured CD4+ T cells. TCRdb reprocessed the PCR reads via MiXCR and lists one record per CDR3 protein. The repertoire holds approximately 16,000 distinct CDR3 sequences, approximately 27% seen once, with roughly 21% in the top ten. The CDR3 covers 16 residues. Germline-derived CDR1 and CDR2 are DFQATT and SNEGSKA (reference sequence). The V gene end was trimmed by 6 bases and the J gene end by 1 base; junction bases not matched to a gene: 7. As for treatment: roughly 10-day PBMC culture with coronavirus spike peptide pools or control peptides (ViraFEST assay). Expansion of antigen-specific T cells with peptide pools by ViraFEST preceded sequencing of TCRs.

The receptor's source is a human donor with COVID-19. The sequenced material came from cultured CD4+ T cells from blood. This chain joins TRBV20-1 and TRBJ1-5; 12 bases align to TRBD1. In nucleotides, the CDR3 is TGCAGTGCCTTGGGACAGGGGGCGATGAGCAATCAGCCCCAGCATTTT. As protein: CSALGQGAMSNQPQHF.